The present TCR beta chain was sequenced within a study of OX40 agonist ivuxolimab in advanced cancers. Looking at the study overall: Hepatocellular carcinoma, melanoma, renal cell or head and neck cancer was diagnosed in the dose-escalation patients.

Produced via immunoSEQ multiplex PCR; TCRdb's table is partial and in-frame only. The table lists 55,000 to 75,000 clones, about four fifths of them singletons, with less than 5% in the top ten. The V and J ends lost 4 bases and 8 bases, in that order; junction bases with no gene match: 16. The CDR3 is 16 residues long. Germline V gene lookup returns CDR1 LNHDA and CDR2 SQIVND (reference sequence). Autoimmune disease history or systemic immunosuppression meant exclusion. The study sampled blood at baseline, cycle 4 day 1, and cycle 7 day 1. The material was CD4+ or CD8+ T cells sorted from blood, obtained in a trial of the OX40 agonist ivuxolimab. V is TRBV19 and J is TRBJ1-2, with 7 bases that match TRBD1. The receptor was derived from an adult with an advanced solid tumor such as melanoma, head and neck, liver or kidney cancer. The chain's CDR3 is CASSTLFLTGTSGYTF. Written as DNA, the CDR3 is TGTGCCAGTAGTACCCTCTTCTTGACAGGGACGAGCGGCTACACCTTC.